This T cell receptor beta chain was retrieved from a study of response to subunit inactivated influenza vaccine listed by TCRdb under 2018. A note on the overall study: Deep quantitative profiling of the T cell receptor repertoire was used in the study to follow responses to a trivalent subunit inactivated influenza vaccine.

The library was built by means of RT-PCR. Sequencing was performed on an Illumina HiSeq 2500. The raw public data were reprocessed by TCRdb itself: fastp quality trimming at Q25, MiXCR clonotype calling, in-frame beta chains only. Rows matching on CDR3 protein sequence are summarized as one entry with the most common DNA and genes. Present in this sample are hundreds of thousands of distinct CDR3 sequences, about a fifth of which were seen just once. Around 9.9% of the sample comes from the top ten. Remarks on this clonotype: Its antigen remains undetermined. No much larger clonotype is one base removed from it; base qualities were not supplied.

The research as a whole found: The authors proposed that each seasonal influenza vaccination may bring in only a limited number of new T cells.

This TCR derives from a man over 45 who received an inactivated influenza vaccine. Donor details come from another sample of the same person, matched by shared clones. The specimen comprised PBMCs from blood, sampled around 5 days after vaccination.

The CDR3 region reads CASSSGTRYNEQFF. The bases read TGTGCCAGCAGCTCCGGGACTAGGTACAATGAGCAGTTCTTC. The chain uses TRBV6-1 and TRBJ2-1; a stretch of 8 junction bases matches TRBD2. V ends up 6 bases short and J 4 bases short, with an unmatched junction base count of 5. The CDR3 covers 14 residues, taking in both the cysteine and the phenylalanine. The only DNA kept is the CDR3, 42 bases in frame from the first base. The germline V gene specifies MNHNS as CDR1 and SASEGT as CDR2.